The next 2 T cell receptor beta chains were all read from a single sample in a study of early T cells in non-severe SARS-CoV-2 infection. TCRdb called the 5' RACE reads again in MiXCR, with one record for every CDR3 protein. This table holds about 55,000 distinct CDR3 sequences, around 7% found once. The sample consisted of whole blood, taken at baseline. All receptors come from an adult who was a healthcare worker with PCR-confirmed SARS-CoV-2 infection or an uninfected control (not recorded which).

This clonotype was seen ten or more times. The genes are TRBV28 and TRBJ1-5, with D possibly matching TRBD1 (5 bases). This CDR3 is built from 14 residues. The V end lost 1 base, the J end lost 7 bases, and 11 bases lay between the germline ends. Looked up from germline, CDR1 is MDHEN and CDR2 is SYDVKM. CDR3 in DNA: TGTGCCAGCAGTTTATTCGGGGGGGACCAGCCCCAGCATTTT. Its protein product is CASSLFGGDQPQHF.

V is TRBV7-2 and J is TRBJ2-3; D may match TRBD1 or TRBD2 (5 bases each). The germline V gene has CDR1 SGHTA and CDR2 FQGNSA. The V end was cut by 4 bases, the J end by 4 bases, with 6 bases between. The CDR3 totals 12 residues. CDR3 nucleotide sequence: TGTGCCAGCAGCTGGGGGTCAGATACGCAGTATTTT. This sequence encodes CASSWGSDTQYF.